This T cell receptor beta chain was identified in a study of shared clonotypes between healthy human individuals. The investigators split CD4+ cells into a CD45RA+ naive subset and a CD45RA-negative memory subset. Study-level results: Generation probability values for non-shared clonotypes were lower than those for clonotypes shared by all four donors.

Replicate PCRs from sorted subsets contained approximately 200 ng DNA, which is 30,000 to 35,000 T cell genomes. The repertoire was sequenced with immunoSEQ multiplex PCR; TCRdb's copy has only in-frame clones and lacks some. The sample has 2 million to 2.5 million clones, 95% seen once. This clone is a singleton in its sample. As yet, its antigen is unknown. Trimming stripped 3 bases from V and 10 bases from J, with 13 bases between. The germline gives CDR1 WNHNN, CDR2 SYGVQD (reference sequence). CDR3 length: 14 amino acids. The receptor's source is a man younger than 35 in good health. Sequencing was carried out using naive CD4+ T cells sorted from blood. Specified subset: CD45RA+ positively selected. The rearrangement links TRBV10-1 to TRBJ1-6, with a possible D match to TRBD1 (5 bases). Here the CDR3 DNA reads TGCGCCAGCAGTGAATCCCTGAGGGGCTCACCCCTCCACTTT. This sequence encodes CASSESLRGSPLHF.